This TCR beta chain appears in the sequencing data of a study of OX40 agonist ivuxolimab in advanced cancers. Study in general: Ivuxolimab was delivered to patients intravenously every 2 weeks at doses spanning 0.01 to 10 mg/kg.

Measured with immunoSEQ multiplex PCR; TCRdb has only the in-frame clones, and not every one. The sample records under 65,000 clones, about 91% being singletons. This CDR3 is 14 amino acids long. CDR1 and CDR2 from the germline V gene are MNHEY and SMNVEV (reference sequence). J lost 3 bases, V lost 8 bases, and 6 bases had no gene match. This clonotype was sampled from an adult with an advanced solid tumor such as melanoma, head and neck, liver or kidney cancer. Sequences were derived from CD4+ or CD8+ T cells sorted from blood, sampled in a trial of the OX40 agonist ivuxolimab. This sequence joins TRBV27 and TRBJ1-4; 7 bases align to TRBD1. Written as DNA, the CDR3 is TGTGCCAGCGGGACAGACAGGGCTAATGAAAAACTGTTTTTT. As protein: CASGTDRANEKLFF.